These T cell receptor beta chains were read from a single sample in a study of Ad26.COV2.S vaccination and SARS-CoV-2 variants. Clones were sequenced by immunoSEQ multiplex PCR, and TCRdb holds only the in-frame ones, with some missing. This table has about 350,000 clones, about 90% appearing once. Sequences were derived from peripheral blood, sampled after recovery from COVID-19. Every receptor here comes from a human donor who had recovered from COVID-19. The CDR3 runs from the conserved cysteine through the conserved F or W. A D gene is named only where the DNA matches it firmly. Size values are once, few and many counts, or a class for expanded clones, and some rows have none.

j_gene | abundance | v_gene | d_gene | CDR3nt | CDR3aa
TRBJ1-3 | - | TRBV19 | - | TGTGCCAGTAGTCGACAGGCCTCTGGAAACACCATATATTTT | CASSRQASGNTIYF
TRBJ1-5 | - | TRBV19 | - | TGTGCCAGTAGTATTCTATCGGGGACGAGCAATCAGCCCCAGCATTTT | CASSILSGTSNQPQHF
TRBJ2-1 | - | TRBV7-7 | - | TGTGCCAGCAGCTTAGGAGCACAAACTAACAATGAGCAGTTCTTC | CASSLGAQTNNEQFF
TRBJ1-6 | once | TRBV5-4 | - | TGTGCCAGCAGCTTGGGTCAGGCAAATTCACCCCTCCACTTT | CASSLGQANSPLHF
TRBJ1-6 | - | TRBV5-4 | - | TGTGCCAGCAGCTTTAAGGCAGGGGAAAATTCACCCCTCCACTTT | CASSFKAGENSPLHF
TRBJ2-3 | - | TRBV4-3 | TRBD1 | TGCGCCAGCAGCCAAGATGGTACAGGGGCAGATACGCAGTATTTT | CASSQDGTGADTQYF
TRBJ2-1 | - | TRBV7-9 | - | TGTGCCAGCAGCTTAGGGTCGGGTTCCTACAATGAGCAGTTCTTC | CASSLGSGSYNEQFF
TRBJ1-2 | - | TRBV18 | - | TGTGCCAGCTCACCACCCCCAGGTCTCTACTATGGCTACACCTTC | CASSPPPGLYYGYTF
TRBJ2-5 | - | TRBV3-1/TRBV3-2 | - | TGTGCCAGCAGCCAACTTAGTATTGGGGAGACCCAGTACTTC | CASSQLSIGETQYF
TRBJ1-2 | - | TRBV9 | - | TGTGCCAGCAGCGTGACGGGGGGGTTCGGCTATGGCTACACCTTC | CASSVTGGFGYGYTF
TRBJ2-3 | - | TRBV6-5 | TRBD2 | TGTGCCAGCTTTAGCGGGGGGGCCTTAGATACGCAGTATTTT | CASFSGGALDTQYF
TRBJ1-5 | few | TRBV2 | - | TGTGCCAGCAGTGAAGACTCTGGGGAATGGCCCCAGCATTTT | CASSEDSGEWPQHF
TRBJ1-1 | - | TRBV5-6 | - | TGTGCCAGCAGCTTGGCCGGGACAACATACACTGAAACTTTCTTT | CASSLAGTTYTETFF
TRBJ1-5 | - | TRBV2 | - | TGTGCCAGCAGTGGGGGCTATAGCAATCAGCCCCAGCATTTT | CASSGGYSNQPQHF
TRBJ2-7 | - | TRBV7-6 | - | TGTGCCAGCAGCCTACTTTATGGGCGGGTCCACCAGGGGTTGGCCTACGAGCAGTACTTC | CASSLLYGRVHQGLAYEQYF
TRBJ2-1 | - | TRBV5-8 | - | TGTGCCAGCAGCCTAAGCCGGGGGGCTTACAATGAGCAGTTCTTC | CASSLSRGAYNEQFF
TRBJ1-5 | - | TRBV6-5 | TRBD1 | TGTGCCAGCAGTTACGGACAGGGTCCGGGACAGCCCCAGCATTTT | CASSYGQGPGQPQHF
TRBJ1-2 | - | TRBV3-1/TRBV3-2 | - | TGTGCCAGCAGCCAAGATGGTACTGGGCAGAGGTCTGGCTACACCTTC | CASSQDGTGQRSGYTF
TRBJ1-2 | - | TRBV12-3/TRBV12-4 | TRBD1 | TGTGCCAGCACCACAGGGGACGGCTACACCTTC | CASTTGDGYTF
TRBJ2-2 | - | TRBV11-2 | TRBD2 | TGTGCCAGCAGCCCTAGCGGGGGGTCGGCCGGGGAGCTGTTTTTT | CASSPSGGSAGELFF
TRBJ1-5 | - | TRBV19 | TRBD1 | TGTGCCAGTAGCCGGGACAGGGGGATTGGCCCTAGCAATCAGCCCCAGCATTTT | CASSRDRGIGPSNQPQHF
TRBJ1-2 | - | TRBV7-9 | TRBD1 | TGTGCCAGCAGCGTAGGACAGGACTATGGCTACACCTTC | CASSVGQDYGYTF
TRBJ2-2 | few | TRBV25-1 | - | TGTGCGGGCCAGGGGATAGGGCCCGGGGAGCTGTTTTTT | CAGQGIGPGELFF
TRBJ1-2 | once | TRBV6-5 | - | TGTGCCAGCAGTTACGCGGCGGCTTATGGCTACACCTTC | CASSYAAAYGYTF
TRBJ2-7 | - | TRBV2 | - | TGTGCCAGCGGGGCGGTGACCTACGAGCAGTACTTC | CASGAVTYEQYF
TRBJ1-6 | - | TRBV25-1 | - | TGTGCCAGCAGTGTGACGGACTCCTATAATTCACCCCTCCACTTT | CASSVTDSYNSPLHF
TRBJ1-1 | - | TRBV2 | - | TGTGCCAGCAGGGACAGTGAAGCTTTCTTT | CASRDSEAFF
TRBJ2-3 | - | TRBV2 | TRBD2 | TGTGCCAGCAGTGGGCCCAGCGGGGGAAGTTTAGATACGCAGTATTTT | CASSGPSGGSLDTQYF
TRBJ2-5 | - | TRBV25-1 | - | TGTGCCAGCAGGACGGACAGAGTCCAAGAGACCCAGTACTTC | CASRTDRVQETQYF
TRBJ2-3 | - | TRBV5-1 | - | TGCGCCAGCGAACGGGGACACGGGCCCACAGATACGCAGTATTTT | CASERGHGPTDTQYF
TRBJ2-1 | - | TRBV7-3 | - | TGTGCCAGCAGCTACCCGGGGAATGAGCAGTTCTTC | CASSYPGNEQFF